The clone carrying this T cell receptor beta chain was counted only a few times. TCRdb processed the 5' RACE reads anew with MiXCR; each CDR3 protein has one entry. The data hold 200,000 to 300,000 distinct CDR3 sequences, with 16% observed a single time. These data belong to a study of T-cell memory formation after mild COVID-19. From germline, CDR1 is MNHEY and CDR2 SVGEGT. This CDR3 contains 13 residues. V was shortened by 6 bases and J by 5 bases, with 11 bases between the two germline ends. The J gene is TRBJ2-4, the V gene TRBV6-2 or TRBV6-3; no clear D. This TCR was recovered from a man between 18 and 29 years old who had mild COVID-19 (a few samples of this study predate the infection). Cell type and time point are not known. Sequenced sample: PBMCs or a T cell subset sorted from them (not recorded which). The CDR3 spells CASRATLENIQYF. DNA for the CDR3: TGTGCCAGCAGGGCGACTCTAGAAAACATTCAGTACTTC.